Listed here is a single T cell receptor beta chain. This clonotype was seen many times. Its antigen remains undetermined. No quality values exist for individual bases; no much larger clone is one base distant. cDNA was synthesized by template-switch 5'RACE using a primer with a 10-nucleotide random unique molecular identifier that tagged each TCR transcript. Every sequencing run covered 15-18 subjects and yielded more than 160 million TCR-beta sequences. The RNeasy kit was used for extraction of total RNA. The KAPA Real-time Library Amplification kit was used to amplify TCR-beta VDJ regions with primers for the TCR constant region and the 5'RACE anchor. A first PCR added sample indexes and Illumina adaptors, and a second PCR then raised library yield. After purification with Ampure beads, the TCR product of roughly 650 bp was size-selected on a 2% E-gel SizeSelection system. Before pooling, library quality was assessed on a Bioanalyzer, concentration was determined with Qubit, and library quantification was performed with the Kapa Library Quantification kit. Paired-end 2 x 150 bp sequencing of the libraries was performed on an Illumina HiSeq 2500. To increase sequence diversity, roughly 24-30% phiX was spiked into each library pool. As for the authors' bioinformatics: Quality-filtered reads were processed with the UMI-based MiGEC pipeline, which removed over 90% of raw TCR sequences during error correction. VDJ genes were aligned to IMGT germline references, and clonotypes were defined by unique CDR3 amino acid sequence plus V-J genes. Clonal expansion, Shannon diversity, and CDR3 relatedness (CalcPairwiseDistances, ClusterSamples) were evaluated with VDJtools, and phylogenetic trees were built with CLCbio workbench. Expanded clones were defined as having at least 8 unique UMIs, based on coefficient-of-variation modelling across technical triplicates. Using fastp at Q25 and MiXCR, TCRdb reprocessed the public reads and kept productive beta chains. Rows merge per CDR3 protein into single entries with the most common DNA and genes. The V and J calls and clone size are TCRdb's, not the authors'. The sample table lists around 41,000 distinct CDR3 sequences, approximately 15% of them with a count of one. The top ten clonotypes cover 3.5% to 4.5% of the sample.

The sample is drawn from a study of neurological immune-mediated disorders (dated by TCRdb to the late 2010s). Study-level background: The study compared peripheral blood TCR-beta repertoires of HTLV-I-associated myelopathy (HAM/TSP) patients, multiple sclerosis patients and healthy controls using UMI-based sequencing. Alongside PBMC samples, the set of 80 to 130 TCR-beta libraries contained longitudinal samples, technical triplicates, and paired CD4+ and CD8+ T-cell subsets that had been sorted. The cohort comprised about 71 subjects: roughly 15 HAM/TSP patients, approximately 34 multiple sclerosis patients and about 20 healthy controls.

Findings and caveats that apply to the study as a whole: No identical CDR3 amino acid sequences were shared among expanded clones across subjects, suggesting private TCR-beta repertoires in all groups. TCR clonal expansion was highest in HAM/TSP patients and lowest in MS patients, with MS patients falling below even healthy controls.

The CDR3 covers 14 residues, taking in both the cysteine and the phenylalanine. Only the CDR3 DNA stays, 42 bases, in frame from base 1. Looking up the germline V gene (reference sequence) yields CDR1 LGHDT and CDR2 YNNKEL. Trimming costs V 5 bases and J 7 bases, and their ends lie 15 bases apart. TCR libraries for sorted subsets were made from roughly 1 million sorted CD4+ or CD8+ T cells. Peripheral blood underwent Ficoll-Hypaque density gradient centrifugation to isolate PBMCs, which were then cryopreserved in liquid nitrogen. Paired sorted CD4+ and CD8+ subsets came from healthy controls, HAM/TSP patients and MS patients.

The sample consisted of CD4+ T cells from blood. The V gene is TRBV3-1 and the J gene is TRBJ1-5; the D gene is unclear. This TCR derives from a woman between 55 and 75 years old with HTLV-1-associated myelopathy (HAM/TSP). The CDR3 protein is CASSSGDGTQPQHF. The nucleotide sequence is given as TGTGCCAGCAGCTCCGGGGATGGAACCCAGCCCCAGCATTTT.